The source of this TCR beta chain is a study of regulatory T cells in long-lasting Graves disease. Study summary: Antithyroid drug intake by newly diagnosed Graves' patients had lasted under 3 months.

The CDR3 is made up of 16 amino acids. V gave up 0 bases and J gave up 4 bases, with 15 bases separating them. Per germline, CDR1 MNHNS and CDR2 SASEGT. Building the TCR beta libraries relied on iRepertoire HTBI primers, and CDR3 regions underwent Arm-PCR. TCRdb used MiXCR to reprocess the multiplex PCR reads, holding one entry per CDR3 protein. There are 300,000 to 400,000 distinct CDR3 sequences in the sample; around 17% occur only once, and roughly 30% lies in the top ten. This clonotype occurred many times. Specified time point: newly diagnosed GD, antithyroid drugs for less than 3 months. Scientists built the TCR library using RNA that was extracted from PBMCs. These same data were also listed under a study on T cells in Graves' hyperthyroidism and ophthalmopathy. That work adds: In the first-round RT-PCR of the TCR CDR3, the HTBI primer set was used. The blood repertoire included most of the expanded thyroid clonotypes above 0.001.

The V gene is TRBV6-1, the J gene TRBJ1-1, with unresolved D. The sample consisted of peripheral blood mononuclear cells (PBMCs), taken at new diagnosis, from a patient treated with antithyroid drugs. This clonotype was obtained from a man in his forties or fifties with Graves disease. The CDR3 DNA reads TGTGCCAGCAGTGAAGCCCTTCCATTGGTGGTCACTGAAGCTTTCTTT. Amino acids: CASSEALPLVVTEAFF.